A single sample gave rise to the 4 T cell receptor beta chains below, sequenced in a study of blood T cell repertoires in COVID-19. TCRdb keeps only in-frame clones here, not all; method: immunoSEQ multiplex PCR. The sample has some 300,000 clones; just under 90% are singletons. Sample: peripheral blood. The receptors originated from a woman aged 45-65 years with COVID-19, enrolled during active disease.

This chain uses TRBV5-1 with TRBJ2-1; 9 bases match TRBD1. J was trimmed by 9 bases and V by 4 bases; bases with no gene match: 11. CDR3 length: 15 amino acids. Germline CDR1 SGHRS, CDR2 YFSETQ. The CDR3 loop reads CASSPGQGDFGEQFF. The CDR3 DNA follows: TGCGCCAGCAGCCCGGGACAGGGAGATTTCGGTGAGCAGTTCTTC.

The genes are TRBV19 and TRBJ2-7, with 7 bases that match TRBD2. Germline values: CDR1 LNHDA, CDR2 SQIVND (reference sequence). V was pared by 8 bases and J by 6 bases, with 7 bases of the junction left unmatched. CDR3 length: 12 residues. CDR3 DNA sequence: TGTGCCAGTTTAGCGGCTAGCGGCGAGCAGTACTTC. It specifies CASLAASGEQYF.

This chain links TRBV27 with TRBJ2-3; 14 bases map to TRBD2. The CDR3 contains 16 residues. The germline V gene encodes CDR1 MNHEY and CDR2 SMNVEV (reference sequence). V lost 5 bases to trimming and J lost 5 bases; unmatched junction nucleotides: 6. The CDR3 is CASSLGTSGRKDTQYF. Here the CDR3 DNA reads TGTGCCAGCAGTCTAGGGACTAGCGGGAGAAAAGATACGCAGTATTTT.

The chain employs TRBV7-9 and TRBJ2-2; D is ambiguous. Germline V gives CDR1 SEHNR, CDR2 FQNEAQ (reference sequence). Trimming shortened V by 5 bases and J by 4 bases, and 5 bases separated the two germline ends. This CDR3 contains 12 residues. The CDR3 DNA sequence: TGTGCCAGCAGCCCTATCACCGGGGAGCTGTTTTTT. Amino acid sequence: CASSPITGELFF.